This TCR beta chain comes out of a study of blood T cell repertoires in COVID-19. Study details: COVID-19 samples from acute and convalescent phases originated in the United States, Italy and Spain. The cDNA or gDNA used as material had been derived from T cells, B-cell-depleted T cells, or PBMCs.

This CDR3 has 17 amino acids. Trimming pared 5 bases from V and 0 bases from J, leaving 19 bases between. The germline V gene has CDR1 SGHAT and CDR2 FQNNGV. Per the original methods: Reference gene primer amplification in the assay estimated nucleated cell counts. The data were produced by immunoSEQ multiplex PCR, yet TCRdb's version contains in-frame clones alone and is incomplete. The V and J calls and clone size come from that table; D and trimming were worked out from the DNA. This sample has 650,000 to 800,000 clones, with around 89% found just once. This receptor was taken from a woman aged 18-35 years with acute or convalescent COVID-19. Sequenced sample: peripheral blood. The chain combines TRBV11-2 with TRBJ1-1; the D is unclear. This CDR3 is CASSALGSLGVNTEAFF. The CDR3 DNA reads TGTGCCAGCAGCGCCCTAGGTTCTTTGGGAGTGAACACTGAAGCTTTCTTT.